This T cell receptor beta chain was sequenced for a study of shared clonotypes between healthy human individuals. Germline V gene data show CDR1 as SEHNR and CDR2 as FQNEAQ (reference sequence). Trimming removed 7 bases at V and 3 bases at J, with 10 bases between. The CDR3 sequence is 14 residues long. Naive CD8 cells lacked CD45RO and underwent positive selection for CCR7, leaving out terminally differentiated effector memory CD45RA+ cells. The donor population consisted of healthy HIV-negative adults with no recent acute infections or vaccinations. Study conclusions and caveats: In this cohort, only blood was sampled, and tissue repertoires likely differ. A limitation of the genetic and exposure-history diversity represented arose from few donors.

With respect to this clone: Its target is unknown.

The authors ran the assay at deep level. Some clones are missing from TCRdb's copy, which holds only in-frame ones; the method was immunoSEQ multiplex PCR. The sample contains 1.5 million to 2.5 million clones, about 95% of which appear only once. Sequenced input: naive CD8+ T cells sorted from blood. This chain links TRBV7-9 with TRBJ1-6; weak D call: TRBD1 (5 bases). This clonotype was obtained from a man aged 18 to 29 in good health. The CDR3 here is CASNRQGYNSPLHF. DNA for the CDR3: TGTGCCAGCAACAGGCAGGGCTATAATTCACCCCTCCACTTT.